The T cell receptor beta chain described here comes from a study of cytomegalovirus exposure and HLA in healthy donors. Looking at the study overall: Unique TCRs from HLA-typed donors, 70 million to 100 million of them, were held in an early data release.

Study outcomes and limitations: The records held CMV serostatus as the only immune exposure information. Researchers catalogued around 150 TCR beta chains as cytomegalovirus-associated. For most subjects, TCR beta sequences were reported to predict HLA-A and HLA-B alleles with accuracy.

On this clone: Its antigen is not known.

Trimming removed 0 bases at V and 0 bases at J, with 12 bases between. CDR1 is MNHEY and CDR2 is SVGAGI in the germline V gene. The CDR3 consists of 16 residues. PCR used 60 Vbeta primers and 13 Jbeta primers. Here immunoSEQ multiplex PCR was the method, and the copy in TCRdb shows in-frame clones only, minus some. This table holds roughly 150,000 clones, about 82% found once. Sequences were obtained from PBMCs. V is TRBV6-5 and J is TRBJ2-7; D is possibly TRBD2 (6 bases). This receptor was identified in a male donor in good health and CMV-seronegative. In nucleotides, the CDR3 is TGTGCCAGCAGTTACTCTGGGACTTTGAGCTCCTACGAGCAGTACTTC. Translation gives CASSYSGTLSSYEQYF.